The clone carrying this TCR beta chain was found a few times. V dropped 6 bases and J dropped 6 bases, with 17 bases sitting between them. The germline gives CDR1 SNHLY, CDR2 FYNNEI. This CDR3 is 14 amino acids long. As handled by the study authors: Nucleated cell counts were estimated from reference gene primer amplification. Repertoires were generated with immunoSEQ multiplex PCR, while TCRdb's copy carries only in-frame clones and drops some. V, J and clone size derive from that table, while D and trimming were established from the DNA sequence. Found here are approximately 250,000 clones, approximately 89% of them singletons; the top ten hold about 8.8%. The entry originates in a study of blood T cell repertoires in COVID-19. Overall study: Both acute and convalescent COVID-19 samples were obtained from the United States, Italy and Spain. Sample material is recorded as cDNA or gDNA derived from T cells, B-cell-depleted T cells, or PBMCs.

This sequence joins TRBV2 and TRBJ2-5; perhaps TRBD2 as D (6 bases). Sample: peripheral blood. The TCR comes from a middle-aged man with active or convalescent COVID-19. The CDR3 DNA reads TGTGCCAGCAGGGATGGGGAGGTGGTCAAGACCCAGTACTTC. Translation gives CASRDGEVVKTQYF.